Presented here are 29 T cell receptor beta chains from one specimen sequenced in a study of blood T cells in healthy people across ages (dated by TCRdb to about 2015). Library preparation used 5' RACE. The data were produced on an Illumina HiSeq 2500. A second PCR of about 7 to 12 cycles was performed with a sample-barcoded 5' primer and a J-beta primer mix. TCRdb trimmed public reads at Q25 via fastp, called clones via MiXCR and kept in-frame beta chains. Every distinct CDR3 protein forms one entry, paired with its most common genes and DNA. This sample is represented by about 730,000 distinct CDR3 sequences; roughly 41% of them were singletons. The leading ten clones occupy around a fifth of the sample. Material for sequencing was blood. These receptors all come from an older woman in good health.

The rearrangement links TRBV7-2 to TRBJ2-5; possible D gene TRBD2, 5 bases. The germline gives CDR1 SGHTA, CDR2 FQGNSA. The CDR3 loop spans 14 amino acids. V gave up 4 bases and J gave up 5 bases, with 14 bases separating them. The CDR3: CASSSAGVGETQYF. DNA for the CDR3: TGTGCCAGCAGCTCCGCCGGGGTGGGGGAGACCCAGTACTTC.

This clonotype was detected a few times. The CDR3 DNA follows: TGTGCCAGCAGTGTTGAGACAGGGTCCTACAATGAGCAGTTCTTC. It specifies CASSVETGSYNEQFF. The rearrangement links TRBV6-1 to TRBJ2-1; TRBD1 agrees at 7 bases. J gave up 1 base and V 4 bases, and 4 bases lay outside the gene matches. Germline-derived CDR1 and CDR2 are MNHNS and SASEGT. This CDR3 comprises 15 residues.

Concerning this clonotype: Since a much larger clone is just one base distant, this may be a read error. The chain employs TRBV5-1 and TRBJ2-5, with D unclear. The J call may be incorrect, as the DNA end agrees better with TRBJ2-1. The CDR3 is 15 amino acids. CDR1 is SGHRS, CDR2 YFSETQ, per germline. CDR3 DNA sequence: TGCGCCAGCAGCTTGTCTTCCAGATCCCAAGAGACCCAGTTCTTC. It is translated as CASSLSSRSQETQFF.

This chain uses TRBV4-2 with TRBJ1-4; D unresolved. Germline V gives CDR1 LGHNA, CDR2 YNFKEQ. The CDR3 totals 16 residues. The ends were cut back, 1 base at V and 3 bases at J, with 12 bases in the middle. The CDR3 region has the DNA TGTGCCAGCAGCCAAGTATTAGTCGACCCTAATGAAAAACTGTTTTTT. This gives the protein CASSQVLVDPNEKLFF.

This clonotype was found a few times. The chain combines TRBV5-1 with TRBJ2-1; 8 bases align to TRBD2. The J segment lost 4 bases and the V segment lost 5 bases, leaving 11 bases of the junction unmatched. The V gene's germline CDR1 is SGHRS and CDR2 YFSETQ. The CDR3 runs 16 residues. CDR3 bases: TGCGCCAGCAGAGGAGCCCGGGAGGGGATATACAATGAGCAGTTCTTC. Translation: CASRGAREGIYNEQFF.

The rearrangement links TRBV11-3 to TRBJ2-5, with 8 bases lining up with TRBD2. CDR3 size: 16 residues. Looked up from germline, CDR1 is SGHNT and CDR2 is YENEEA. Trimming at V came to 1 base and at J to 3 bases, leaving 7 bases not matched to a gene. The CDR3 DNA follows: TGTGCCAGCAGCTTAGGGGTTAGCGGGGAAGAAGAGACCCAGTACTTC. Protein: CASSLGVSGEEETQYF.

This clonotype was observed a few times. A much larger clone lies one base from this, so it may be a read error. J is TRBJ2-3 and V is TRBV3-1, with TRBD2 matching over 10 bases. CDR1 is LGHDT, CDR2 YNNKEL, per germline (reference sequence). V lost 0 bases, J lost 2 bases, and 2 bases stayed unmatched. The CDR3 length is 16 residues. CDR3 bases: TGTGCCAGCAGCCAAGATCTAGCGGGGGCCACAGATACGCAGTATTTT. It translates to CASSQDLAGATDTQYF.

This chain links TRBV6-5 with TRBJ2-7, with D possibly called TRBD1 or TRBD2 (5 bases each). CDR1 is MNHEY, CDR2 SVGAGI, per germline. With 2 bases removed from V and 4 bases from J, the gap between germline ends came to 15 bases. This CDR3 region has 15 residues. CDR3 DNA: TGTGCCAGCAGTTACGGGGGATCTTCCGGTTACGAGCAGTACTTC. Its protein product is CASSYGGSSGYEQYF.

This rearrangement joins TRBV7-2 to TRBJ2-3, with D tentatively TRBD1 or TRBD2 (6 bases each). The CDR3 totals 17 residues. Trimming cost V 2 bases and J 6 bases, with 21 bases left between them. Germline V gene data show CDR1 as SGHTA and CDR2 as FQGNSA. This CDR3 reads CASSLTRGAPIPDTQYF. In DNA form, the CDR3 reads TGTGCCAGCAGCTTAACGAGGGGGGCTCCTATACCGGATACGCAGTATTTT.

The CDR3 reads CASSSIGRGEEQYF. The CDR3 DNA is TGTGCCAGCAGTTCAATCGGTCGGGGGGAAGAGCAGTACTTC. The chain uses TRBV7-9 and TRBJ2-7, with TRBD2 matching 7 bases. With 6 bases clipped from V and 7 bases from J, the junction kept 12 bases outside the gene matches. CDR1 is SEHNR and CDR2 is FQNEAQ in the germline V gene (reference sequence). The CDR3 spans 14 residues.

Only a few counts were recorded for this clonotype. The chain joins TRBV10-3 to TRBJ1-2; 10 positions match TRBD1. The V gene end was trimmed by 4 bases and the J gene end by 4 bases; junction bases not matched to a gene: 6. The CDR3 loop spans 15 amino acids. Germline CDR1 ENHRY, CDR2 SYGVKD. The CDR3 DNA reads as TGTGCCATCAGTGCCGGGACAGGGGACCTCTATGGCTACACCTTC. This codes for CAISAGTGDLYGYTF.

The chain combines TRBV9 with TRBJ2-3; no clear D. The CDR3 has 12 amino acids. The germline V gene encodes CDR1 SGDLS and CDR2 YYNGEE. V lost 1 base, J lost 6 bases, and 6 bases lay in between. In DNA form, the CDR3 reads TGTGCCAGCAGCGTAATTACGGATACGCAGTATTTT. Translating it yields CASSVITDTQYF.

This clonotype was found many times. The chain combines TRBV11-2 with TRBJ2-3, with D unclear. Trimming took off 1 base at V and 4 bases at J, with 3 bases between the two ends. This CDR3 has 12 amino acids. CDR1 is SGHAT and CDR2 is FQNNGV in the germline V gene. The CDR3 DNA sequence: TGTGCCAGCAGCTTAGTACCAGATACGCAGTATTTT. Protein sequence: CASSLVPDTQYF.

V is TRBV29-1 and J is TRBJ2-1; 9 nucleotides line up with TRBD2. Germline V gene lookup returns CDR1 SQVTM and CDR2 ANQGSEA. CDR3 length: 14 residues. J gave up 4 bases and V 4 bases, and 5 bases lay outside the gene matches. In nucleotides, the CDR3 is TGCAGCGTTGGGGGACTAGCACCTTACAATGAGCAGTTCTTC. Translated: CSVGGLAPYNEQFF.

With regard to this clonotype: This may be a read error, as it is one base from a much larger clone. The chain combines TRBV27 with TRBJ2-7, with 7 nucleotides matching TRBD2. Losses at the gene ends were 6 bases for V and 6 bases for J; bases not matched to a gene: 17. Germline assignment: CDR1 MNHEY and CDR2 SMNVEV (reference sequence). This CDR3 comprises 16 residues. The CDR3 coding sequence is TGTGCCAGCAGCCCTGGGTCCGGGAGGTCCACTTCCGAGCAGTACTTC. It codes for CASSPGSGRSTSEQYF.

V and J are TRBV9 and TRBJ2-6, with 8 bases identical to TRBD1. Trimming cost V 4 bases and J 0 bases; bases outside gene matches: 9. Germline CDR1 is SGDLS and CDR2 is YYNGEE. The CDR3 is made up of 18 amino acids. As DNA, the CDR3 is TGTGCCAGCAGCCTACCAGGACAGGGACTCTCTGGGGCCAACGTCCTGACTTTC. This encodes CASSLPGQGLSGANVLTF.

The gene calls are TRBV29-1 and TRBJ2-1; D is unresolved. There are 15 residues in the CDR3. Trimming pared 1 base from V and 5 bases from J, leaving 15 bases between. Germline values: CDR1 SQVTM, CDR2 ANQGSEA. CDR3 in amino acids: CSVEGPPGVHNEQFF. CDR3 nucleotides: TGCAGCGTTGAAGGGCCCCCCGGCGTCCACAATGAGCAGTTCTTC.

This clonotype occurred a few times. J is TRBJ1-3 and V is TRBV6-6; D is possibly TRBD1 (6 bases). V shed 7 bases and J shed 0 bases, with 19 bases lying between them. The CDR3 extends over 17 amino acids. Germline V gene lookup returns CDR1 MNHNY and CDR2 SVGAGI (reference sequence). For the CDR3, the DNA is TGTGCCAGCACCGGCCGACAGGCTTCTTTCTCTGGAAACACCATATATTTT. Translating gives CASTGRQASFSGNTIYF.

This clonotype was counted between two and nine times. A much larger clone sits a single nucleotide away, making a read error possible. The chain joins TRBV20-1 to TRBJ2-7; 7 nucleotides line up with TRBD2. J was trimmed by 5 bases and V by 0 bases; bases with no gene match: 10. This CDR3 comprises 15 residues. Germline V gene data show CDR1 as DFQATT and CDR2 as SNEGSKA (reference sequence). CDR3 sequence reads: CSARDVGGGFHEQYF. Written as DNA, the CDR3 is TGCAGTGCTAGAGATGTGGGGGGGGGTTTCCACGAGCAGTACTTC.

The V gene is TRBV6-4, the J gene TRBJ2-1; 9 positions agree with TRBD2. The CDR3 has 16 amino acids. From germline, CDR1 is MRHNA and CDR2 SNTAGT. V dropped 0 bases and J dropped 6; count of bases not matched to a gene: 6. The CDR3 coding sequence is TGTGCCAGCAGTGACTCGTTTAGCGGGAGATTCAATGAGCAGTTCTTC. Its protein product is CASSDSFSGRFNEQFF.

This sequence joins TRBV14 and TRBJ2-5; a possible D gene is TRBD1 (7 bases). From germline, CDR1 is SGHDN and CDR2 FVKESK. There are 18 residues in the CDR3. Trimming pared 0 bases from V and 3 bases from J, leaving 20 bases between. CDR3: CASSQEGRDSLLKETQYF. For the CDR3, the DNA is TGTGCCAGCAGCCAAGAAGGGCGGGACAGCCTGCTTAAAGAGACCCAGTACTTC.

As concerns this clonotype: A junction boundary mismatches the germline segment, possibly from a read error. This chain uses TRBV12-3 or TRBV12-4 with TRBJ2-2; 9 nucleotides line up with TRBD1. The CDR3 covers 17 residues. The CDR3 nucleotides read TGTGCTAGCAGCTTGCCCTACAGGGGGCGTCACACCGGGGAGCTGTTTTTT. It translates to CASSLPYRGRHTGELFF.

Ten or more counts support this clonotype. The chain has TRBV5-6 and TRBJ2-2; 8 bases are a match to TRBD1. The CDR3 has 16 amino acids. The junction had 9 bases not matched to a gene; V was cut back by 4 bases and J by 4 bases. Germline CDR1 reads SGHDT; CDR2 reads YYEEEE. The CDR3 bases are TGTGCCAGCAGCCAGGGCAGGGGGCGGCCCACCGGGGAGCTGTTTTTT. Amino acid sequence: CASSQGRGRPTGELFF.

The gene calls are TRBV4-3 and TRBJ2-7, with 10 bases identical to TRBD2. The CDR3 is made up of 18 amino acids. Germline CDR1 and CDR2: LGHNA and YSLEER. Unmatched junction bases numbered 12, after V lost 0 bases and J lost 4 bases. The CDR3 reads CASSQDRLPSGRSYEQYF. DNA for the CDR3: TGCGCCAGCAGCCAAGACCGTTTACCTAGCGGGAGATCGTACGAGCAGTACTTC.

This chain connects TRBV20-1 to TRBJ2-1, with TRBD2 matching over 9 bases. The junction had 12 bases not matched to a gene; V was cut back by 2 bases and J by 7 bases. In germline, CDR1 is DFQATT, CDR2 SNEGSKA (reference sequence). This CDR3 region has 16 residues. CDR3 loop: CSARLAAGGGRNEQFF. The DNA for the CDR3 is TGCAGTGCTAGACTGGCAGCGGGAGGTGGGAGGAATGAGCAGTTCTTC.

The chain couples TRBV12-3 or TRBV12-4 to TRBJ2-5; weak D call: TRBD2 (6 bases). V was trimmed by 8 bases and J by 8 bases, leaving 12 bases between them. CDR3 length: 11 residues. The DNA for the CDR3 is TGTGCCAGCCAGCAGGGAGGAACCCAGTACTTC. Its translation: CASQQGGTQYF.

V and J are TRBV9 and TRBJ2-1; D not resolved. The CDR3 runs 14 residues. V was trimmed by 5 bases and J by 6 bases, leaving 15 bases between them. Germline V gene sequence: CDR1 SGDLS, CDR2 YYNGEE. The CDR3 loop reads CASSSQSSVNEQFF. The CDR3 coding sequence is TGTGCCAGCAGTTCCCAATCCTCGGTCAATGAGCAGTTCTTC.

V usage is TRBV27 and J usage is TRBJ2-3; D call uncertain. CDR1 MNHEY and CDR2 SMNVEV come from the germline V gene (reference sequence). The CDR3 contains 15 residues. V gave up 3 bases and J gave up 0 bases, with 10 bases separating them. As DNA, the CDR3 is TGTGCCAGCAGTTTTTCAGACTCGAGCACAGATACGCAGTATTTT. It codes for CASSFSDSSTDTQYF.

With respect to this clonotype: It may be a read error: a sequence one base away is much more abundant. Written as DNA, the CDR3 is TGTGCCAGCAGCTGTGGCGGCAGCACAGATACGCAGTATTTT. It translates to CASSCGGSTDTQYF. This chain links TRBV7-2 with TRBJ2-3; D unclear. The V gene lost 4 bases and the J gene lost 0 bases, with 8 bases spanning the gap. Germline V gene lookup returns CDR1 SGHTA and CDR2 FQGNSA. CDR3 size: 14 residues.